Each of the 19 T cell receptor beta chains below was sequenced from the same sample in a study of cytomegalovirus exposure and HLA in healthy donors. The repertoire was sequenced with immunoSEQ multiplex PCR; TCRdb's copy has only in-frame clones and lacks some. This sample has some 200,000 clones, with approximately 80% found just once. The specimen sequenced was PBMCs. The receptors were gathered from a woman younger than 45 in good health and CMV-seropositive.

CDR3 in amino acids: CASIVGGDSNQPQHF. CDR3 sequence (DNA): TGTGCCAGCATTGTCGGGGGAGATAGCAATCAGCCCCAGCATTTT. The chain joins TRBV28 to TRBJ1-5; a weak D match, TRBD1 (5 bases). CDR1 is MDHEN and CDR2 is SYDVKM in the germline V gene. The CDR3 consists of 15 residues. The V gene lost 7 bases and the J gene lost 0 bases, with 13 bases spanning the gap.

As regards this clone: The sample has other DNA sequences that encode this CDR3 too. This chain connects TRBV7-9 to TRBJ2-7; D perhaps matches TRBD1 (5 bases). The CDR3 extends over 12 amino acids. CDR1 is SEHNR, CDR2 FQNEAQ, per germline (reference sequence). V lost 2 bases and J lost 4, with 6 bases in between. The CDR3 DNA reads TGTGCCAGCAGCTTATCAGGGTACGAGCAGTACTTC. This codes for CASSLSGYEQYF.

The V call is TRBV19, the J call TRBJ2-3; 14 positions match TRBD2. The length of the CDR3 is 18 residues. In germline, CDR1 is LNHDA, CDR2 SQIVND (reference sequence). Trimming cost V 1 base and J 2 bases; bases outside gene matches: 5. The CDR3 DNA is TGTGCCAGTAGTATAGGGGGGACTAGCGGGAGTACCACAGATACGCAGTATTTT. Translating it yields CASSIGGTSGSTTDTQYF.

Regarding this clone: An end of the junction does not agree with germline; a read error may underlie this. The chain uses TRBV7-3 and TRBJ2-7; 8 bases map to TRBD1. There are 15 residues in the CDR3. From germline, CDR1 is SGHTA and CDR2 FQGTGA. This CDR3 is CASSLLGQGSSEQYF. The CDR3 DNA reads TGTGCCAGCAGCTTATTAGGACAGGGATCCTCCGAGCAGTACTTC.

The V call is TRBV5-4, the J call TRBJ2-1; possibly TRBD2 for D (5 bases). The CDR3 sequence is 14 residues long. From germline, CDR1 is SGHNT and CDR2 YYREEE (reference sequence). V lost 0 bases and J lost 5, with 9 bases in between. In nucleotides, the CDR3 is TGTGCCAGCAGCTTGGATACGGGAAACAATGAGCAGTTCTTC. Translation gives CASSLDTGNNEQFF.

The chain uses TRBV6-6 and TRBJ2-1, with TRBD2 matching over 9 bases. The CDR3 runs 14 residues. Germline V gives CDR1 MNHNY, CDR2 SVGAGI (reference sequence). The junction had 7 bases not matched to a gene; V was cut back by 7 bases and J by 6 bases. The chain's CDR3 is CASTAREGSNEQFF. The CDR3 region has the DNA TGTGCCAGCACCGCGCGGGAGGGGAGCAATGAGCAGTTCTTC.

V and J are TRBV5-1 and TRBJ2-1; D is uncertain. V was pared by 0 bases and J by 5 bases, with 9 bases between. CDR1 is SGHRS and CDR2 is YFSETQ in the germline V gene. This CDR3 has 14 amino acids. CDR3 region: CASSLAGGDNEQFF. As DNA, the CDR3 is TGCGCCAGCAGCTTGGCCGGCGGAGACAATGAGCAGTTCTTC. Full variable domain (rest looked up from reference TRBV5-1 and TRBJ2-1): KAGVTQTPRYLIKTRGQQVTLSCSPISGHRSVSWYQQTPGQGLQFLFEYFSETQRNKGNFPGRFSGRQFSNSRSEMNVSTLELGDSALYLCASSLAGGDNEQFFGPGTRLTVL.

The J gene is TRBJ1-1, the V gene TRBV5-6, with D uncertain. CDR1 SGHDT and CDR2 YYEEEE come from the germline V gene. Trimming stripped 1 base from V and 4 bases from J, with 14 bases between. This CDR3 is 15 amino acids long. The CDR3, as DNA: TGTGCCAGCAGCTTGTATGCGGGGTCGCGCACTGAAGCTTTCTTT. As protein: CASSLYAGSRTEAFF. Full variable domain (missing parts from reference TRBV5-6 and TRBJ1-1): DAGVTQSPTHLIKTRGQQVTLRCSPKSGHDTVSWYQQALGQGPQFIFQYYEEEERQRGNFPDRFSGHQFPNYSSELNVNALLLGDSALYLCASSLYAGSRTEAFFGQGTRLTVV.

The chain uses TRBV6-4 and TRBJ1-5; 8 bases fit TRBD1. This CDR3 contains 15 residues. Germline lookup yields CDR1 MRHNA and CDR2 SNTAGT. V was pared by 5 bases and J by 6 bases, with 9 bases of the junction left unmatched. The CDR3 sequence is CASSHLQGGSQPQHF. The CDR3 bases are TGTGCCAGCAGTCACCTACAGGGGGGATCTCAGCCCCAGCATTTT.

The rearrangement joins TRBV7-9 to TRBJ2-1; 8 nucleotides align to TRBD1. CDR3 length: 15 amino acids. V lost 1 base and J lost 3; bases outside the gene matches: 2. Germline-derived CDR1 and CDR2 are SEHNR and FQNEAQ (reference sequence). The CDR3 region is CASSLEGQVYNEQFF. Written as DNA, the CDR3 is TGTGCCAGCAGCTTAGAGGGACAGGTCTACAATGAGCAGTTCTTC.

The CDR3 is CASSILGGSGETQYF. DNA for the CDR3: TGTGCCAGCAGTATCCTTGGCGGGAGCGGGGAGACCCAGTACTTC. The chain employs TRBV11-2 and TRBJ2-5; 7 nucleotides agree with TRBD2. The CDR3 has 15 residues. Germline loops: CDR1 SGHAT, CDR2 FQNNGV. The V segment lost 6 bases and the J segment 5 bases; nucleotides outside the gene matches: 12.

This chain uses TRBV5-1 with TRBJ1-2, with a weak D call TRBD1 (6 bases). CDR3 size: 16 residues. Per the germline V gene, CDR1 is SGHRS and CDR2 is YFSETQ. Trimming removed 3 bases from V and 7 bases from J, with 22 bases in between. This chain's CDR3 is CASSSGAGARGRGYTF. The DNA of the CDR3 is TGCGCCAGCAGCTCCGGGGCGGGGGCGCGAGGCCGTGGCTACACCTTC.

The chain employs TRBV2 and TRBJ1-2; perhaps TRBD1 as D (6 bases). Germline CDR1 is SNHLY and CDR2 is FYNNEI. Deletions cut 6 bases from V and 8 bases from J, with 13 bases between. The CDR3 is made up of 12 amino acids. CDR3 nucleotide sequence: TGTGCCAGCAGGGGGGACATAAGGGGCTACACCTTC. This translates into CASRGDIRGYTF.

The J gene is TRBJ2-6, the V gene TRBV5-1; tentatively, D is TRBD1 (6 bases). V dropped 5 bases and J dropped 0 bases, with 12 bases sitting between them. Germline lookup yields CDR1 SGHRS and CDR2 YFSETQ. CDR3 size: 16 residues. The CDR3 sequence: CASRQGPPSGANVLTF. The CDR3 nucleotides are TGCGCCAGCAGACAGGGACCTCCCTCTGGGGCCAACGTCCTGACTTTC.

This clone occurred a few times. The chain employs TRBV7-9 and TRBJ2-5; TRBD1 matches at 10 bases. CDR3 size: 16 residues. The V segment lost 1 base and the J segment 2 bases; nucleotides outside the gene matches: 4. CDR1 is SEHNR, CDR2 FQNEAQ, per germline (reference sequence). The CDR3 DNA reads TGTGCCAGCAGCTTAGAGGGGACAGGGGTGCAAGAGACCCAGTACTTC. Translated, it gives CASSLEGTGVQETQYF. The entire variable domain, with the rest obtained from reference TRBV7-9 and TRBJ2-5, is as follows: DTGVSQNPRHKITKRGQNVTFRCDPISEHNRLYWYRQTLGQGPEFLTYFQNEAQLEKSRLLSDRFSAERPKGSFSTLEIQRTEQGDSAMYLCASSLEGTGVQETQYFGPGTRLLVL.

In DNA, the CDR3 is TGTGCCAGCAGTAAAGACAGTAGTGAAGCTTTCTTT. Translating it yields CASSKDSSEAFF. The chain has TRBV6-1 and TRBJ1-1, with D maybe TRBD1 (5 bases). The CDR3 is made up of 12 amino acids. Germline loops: CDR1 MNHNS, CDR2 SASEGT. The V end was cut by 5 bases, the J end by 7 bases, with 11 bases between.

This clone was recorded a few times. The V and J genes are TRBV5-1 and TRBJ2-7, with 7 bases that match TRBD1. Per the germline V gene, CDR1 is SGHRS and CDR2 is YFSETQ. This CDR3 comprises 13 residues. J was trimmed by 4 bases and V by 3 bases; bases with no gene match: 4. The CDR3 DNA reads TGCGCCAGCAGCTGGGAGACAGGGTACGAGCAGTACTTC. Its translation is CASSWETGYEQYF.

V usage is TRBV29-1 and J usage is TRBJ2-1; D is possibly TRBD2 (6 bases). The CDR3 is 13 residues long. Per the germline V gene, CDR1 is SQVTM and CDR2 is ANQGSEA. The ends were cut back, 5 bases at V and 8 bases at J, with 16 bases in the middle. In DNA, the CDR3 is TGCAGCGTTCGGGGGATTGGGTTCGATGAGCAGTTCTTC. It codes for CSVRGIGFDEQFF.

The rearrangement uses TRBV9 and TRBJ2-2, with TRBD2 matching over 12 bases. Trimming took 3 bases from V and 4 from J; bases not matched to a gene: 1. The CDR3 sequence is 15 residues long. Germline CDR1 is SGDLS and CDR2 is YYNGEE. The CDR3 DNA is TGTGCCAGCAGCGAGACTAGCGGGGGCACCGGGGAGCTGTTTTTT. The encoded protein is CASSETSGGTGELFF.